The TCR beta chain described here comes from a study of identical twins. General study findings and limits: Twins shared beta out-of-frame sequences in excess, but this excess was weaker. Reduced insertions were recorded for abundant cord blood beta clonotypes, with no such pattern in memory repertoires.

As concerns this clonotype: The antigen remains undetermined.

Template switching created a universal primer site, and the cDNA included unique molecular identifiers. Each CDR3 protein is one row after TCRdb ran MiXCR on the 5' RACE reads. Of about 890,000 distinct CDR3 sequences in the sample, 9% to 15% were seen once. Everyone who donated was a healthy Caucasian. Trimming took off 0 bases at V and 0 bases at J, with 10 bases between the two ends. This CDR3 has 16 residues. Germline CDR1 and CDR2: KGHSH and LQKENI. The same specimen was also included in a second study, on yellow fever vaccine responses in identical twins.

The receptor's source is a woman under 30 in good health. Material: PBMCs. This chain connects TRBV18 to TRBJ2-3; D is perhaps TRBD2 (6 bases). CDR3 loop: CASSPPGGVSTDTQYF. The CDR3 DNA follows: TGTGCCAGCTCACCACCCGGGGGAGTGAGCACAGATACGCAGTATTTT.